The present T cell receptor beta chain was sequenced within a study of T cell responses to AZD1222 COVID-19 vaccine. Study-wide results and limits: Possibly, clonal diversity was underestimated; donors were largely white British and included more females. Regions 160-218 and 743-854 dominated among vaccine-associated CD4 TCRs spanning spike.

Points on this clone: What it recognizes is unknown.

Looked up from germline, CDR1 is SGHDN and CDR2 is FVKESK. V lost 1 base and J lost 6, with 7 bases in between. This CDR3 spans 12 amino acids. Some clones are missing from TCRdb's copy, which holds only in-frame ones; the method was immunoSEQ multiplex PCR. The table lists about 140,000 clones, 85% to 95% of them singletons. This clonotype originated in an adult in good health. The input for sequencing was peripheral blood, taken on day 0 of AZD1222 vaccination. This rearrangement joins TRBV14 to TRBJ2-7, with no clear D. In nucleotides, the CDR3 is TGTGCCAGCAGCCAAGGAGACGCCGAGCAGTACTTC. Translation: CASSQGDAEQYF. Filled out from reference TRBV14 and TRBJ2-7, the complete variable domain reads EAGVTQFPSHSVIEKGQTVTLRCDPISGHDNLYWYRRVMGKEIKFLLHFVKESKQDESGMPNNRFLAERTGGTYSTLKVQPAELEDSGVYFCASSQGDAEQYFGPGTRLTVT.